The T cell receptor (beta chain) under discussion was sequenced for a study of Ad26.COV2.S vaccination and SARS-CoV-2 variants. The CDR3 is 12 amino acids. Treatment: around 19 received Ad26.COV2.S at low or high dose, single or two shots; roughly five received placebo; per-sample allocation not given. Sampling occurred on day 63 after the first vaccine or placebo injection. The individual, an adult aged 18-55 years, was a donor in Boston. Sequencing was performed with immunoSEQ multiplex PCR; in TCRdb, only in-frame clones are kept and a portion is missing. The sample has 350,000 to 450,000 clones, over 75% seen once. Details on this clone: Its antigen is not identified.

Study conclusions and caveats: Following vaccination, spike-specific CD8+ and CD4+ T cell responses reportedly exhibited substantial breadth.

Sequencing was performed on peripheral blood, taken in a trial of Ad26.COV2.S vaccine versus placebo. The chain joins TRBV12-2 to TRBJ2-1. TRBV12-2 is termed a pseudogene. The TCR sequence derives from a person aged 18 to 65 who received the Ad26.COV2.S COVID-19 vaccine or a placebo. The CDR3 spells CASRSSYNEQFF. In nucleotides, the CDR3 is TGTGCAAGTCGCTCCTCCTACAATGAGCAGTTCTTC.